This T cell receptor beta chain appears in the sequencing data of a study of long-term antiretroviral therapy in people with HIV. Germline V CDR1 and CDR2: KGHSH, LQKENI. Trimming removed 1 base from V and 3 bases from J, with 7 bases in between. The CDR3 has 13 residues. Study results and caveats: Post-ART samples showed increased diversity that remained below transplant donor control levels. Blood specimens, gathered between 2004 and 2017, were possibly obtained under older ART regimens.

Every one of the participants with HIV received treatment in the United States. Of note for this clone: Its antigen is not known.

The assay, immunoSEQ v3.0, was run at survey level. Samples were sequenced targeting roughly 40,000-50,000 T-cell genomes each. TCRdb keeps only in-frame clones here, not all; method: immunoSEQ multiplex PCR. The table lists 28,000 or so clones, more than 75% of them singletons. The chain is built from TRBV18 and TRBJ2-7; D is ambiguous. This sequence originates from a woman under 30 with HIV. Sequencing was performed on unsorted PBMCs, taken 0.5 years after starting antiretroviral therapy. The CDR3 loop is CASSPQLNYEQYF. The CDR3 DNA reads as TGTGCCAGCTCACCACAACTTAACTACGAGCAGTACTTC.